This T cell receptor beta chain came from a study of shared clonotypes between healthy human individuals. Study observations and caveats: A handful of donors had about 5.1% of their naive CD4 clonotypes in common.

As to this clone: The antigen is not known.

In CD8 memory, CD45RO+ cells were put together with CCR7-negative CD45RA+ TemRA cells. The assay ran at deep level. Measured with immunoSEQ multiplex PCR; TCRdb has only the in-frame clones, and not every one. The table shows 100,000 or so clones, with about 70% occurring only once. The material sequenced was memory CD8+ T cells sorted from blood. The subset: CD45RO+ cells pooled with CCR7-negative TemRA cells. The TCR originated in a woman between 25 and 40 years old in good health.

CDR3 DNA: TGTGCCAGCAGTTACTCGGGTGTTCTGAGGGTTCACGAGCAGTACTTC. Translation: CASSYSGVLRVHEQYF. The chain joins TRBV6-6 to TRBJ2-7; D possibly corresponds to TRBD2 (5 bases). V dropped 0 bases and J dropped 5 bases, with 17 bases sitting between them. The CDR3 is 16 amino acids. Per the germline V gene, CDR1 is MNHNY and CDR2 is SVGAGI (reference sequence).